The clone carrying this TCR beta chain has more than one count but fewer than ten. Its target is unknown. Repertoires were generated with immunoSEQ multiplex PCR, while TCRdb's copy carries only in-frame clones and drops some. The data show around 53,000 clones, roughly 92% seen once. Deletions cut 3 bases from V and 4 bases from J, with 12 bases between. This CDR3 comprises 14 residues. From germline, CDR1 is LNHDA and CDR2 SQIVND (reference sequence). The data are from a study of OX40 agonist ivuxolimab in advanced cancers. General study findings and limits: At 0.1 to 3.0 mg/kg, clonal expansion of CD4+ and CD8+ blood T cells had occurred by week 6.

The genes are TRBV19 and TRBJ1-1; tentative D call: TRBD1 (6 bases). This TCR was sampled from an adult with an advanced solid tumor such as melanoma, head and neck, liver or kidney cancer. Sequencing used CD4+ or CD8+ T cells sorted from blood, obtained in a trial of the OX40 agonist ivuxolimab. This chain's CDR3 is CASSIWGPVTEAFF. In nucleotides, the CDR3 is TGTGCCAGTAGTATTTGGGGGCCGGTCACTGAAGCTTTCTTT. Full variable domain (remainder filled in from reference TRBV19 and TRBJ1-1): DGGITQSPKYLFRKEGQNVTLSCEQNLNHDAMYWYRQDPGQGLRLIYYSQIVNDFQKGDIAEGYSVSREKKESFPLTVTSAQKNPTAFYLCASSIWGPVTEAFFGQGTRLTVV.